The rows below give T cell receptor beta chains drawn from one sample of a study of blood T cells in healthy people across ages. Each CDR3 protein gets one entry after TCRdb re-called the 5' RACE reads with MiXCR. The profile shows around 1,000,000 distinct CDR3 sequences, around 25% of them singletons. These records were also assigned to another study, of T cells of mothers and their children.

The sequencing sample was made of blood. Receptors originate from a girl aged 2-10 years in good health. Both conserved end residues are part of each CDR3. A D gene is named only where the DNA matches it firmly. Clone size is not always given. Where it is, it says once, few, many or a class for expanded clones.

j_gene	d_gene	v_gene	abundance	CDR3aa	CDR3nt
TRBJ2-7	.	TRBV2	few	CASMGLSFSEQYF	TGTGCCAGCATGGGTCTGTCGTTTTCCGAGCAGTACTTC
TRBJ2-3	.	TRBV6-1	.	CATVLVRGYSTDTQYF	TGTGCCACGGTGTTGGTTCGCGGGTATAGCACAGATACGCAGTATTTT
TRBJ2-3	TRBD2	TRBV5-1	.	CASSAGFGGDTQYF	TGCGCCAGCAGCGCGGGCTTCGGGGGGGATACGCAGTATTTT
TRBJ2-7	.	TRBV5-1	.	CASSLRSGNLQAVSYEQYF	TGCGCCAGCAGCTTGAGGTCGGGAAACCTCCAGGCAGTCTCCTACGAGCAGTACTTC
TRBJ1-1	.	TRBV6-2/TRBV6-3	few	CASRRASTEAFF	TGTGCCAGCCGGAGAGCAAGCACTGAAGCTTTCTTT
TRBJ2-7	TRBD1	TRBV28	.	CASSPDRGTREQYF	TGTGCCAGCAGCCCGGACAGGGGGACTCGGGAGCAGTACTTC
TRBJ2-3	.	TRBV10-3	few	CAITSGFTDTQYF	TGTGCCATCACCTCAGGTTTCACAGATACGCAGTATTTT
TRBJ2-4	.	TRBV20-1	.	CSAKTGREAKNIQYF	TGCAGTGCCAAAACAGGGAGGGAGGCCAAAAACATTCAGTACTTC
TRBJ1-1	.	TRBV7-8	.	CASSLIQGSTEAFF	TGTGCCAGCAGCTTGATTCAGGGGAGCACTGAAGCTTTCTTT
TRBJ2-1	.	TRBV5-6	.	CASSLEGVLGYDEQFF	TGTGCCAGCAGCTTGGAAGGAGTCCTGGGGTACGATGAGCAGTTCTTC
TRBJ1-2	TRBD1	TRBV12-3/TRBV12-4	.	CASSSLDRYYGYTF	TGTGCCAGCAGTTCCCTGGACAGGTACTATGGCTACACCTTC
TRBJ2-7	TRBD1	TRBV7-2	.	CASSRTGTVYEQYF	TGTGCCAGCAGCCGGACAGGGACCGTCTACGAGCAGTACTTC
TRBJ2-5	TRBD2	TRBV18	.	CASSPQSSSGGNQETQYF	TGTGCCAGCTCCCCGCAATCCTCTAGCGGGGGCAACCAAGAGACCCAGTACTTC
TRBJ2-3	TRBD2	TRBV20-1	.	CSASSSGGLDWSDTQYF	TGCAGTGCTAGTTCTAGCGGGGGGTTGGATTGGTCAGATACGCAGTATTTT
TRBJ1-5	.	TRBV6-1	many	CASSDNQPQHF	TGTGCCAGCAGTGACAATCAGCCCCAGCATTTT
TRBJ2-7	.	TRBV7-8	.	CASSLDVGVGDEQYF	TGTGCCAGCAGCTTAGATGTAGGGGTAGGGGACGAGCAGTACTTC
TRBJ1-5	.	TRBV5-1	.	CASSLAPGEEQPQHF	TGCGCCAGCAGCTTGGCTCCGGGGGAGGAACAGCCCCAGCATTTT
TRBJ2-3	TRBD1	TRBV5-1	.	CASHTGARTDTQYF	TGCGCCAGCCACACAGGGGCTCGCACAGATACGCAGTATTTT
TRBJ2-1	.	TRBV4-3	few	CASSQARWPNNEQFF	TGCGCCAGCAGCCAAGCACGCTGGCCAAACAATGAGCAGTTCTTC
TRBJ2-5	.	TRBV7-9	.	CASSSTKTQGLKEAQYF	TGTGCCAGCAGCTCAACGAAGACCCAAGGACTGAAGGAGGCCCAGTACTTC
TRBJ2-3	.	TRBV20-1	.	CSWGGDTQYF	TGCAGTTGGGGCGGGGATACGCAGTATTTT
TRBJ2-3	.	TRBV11-2	.	CASSTQLADTQYF	TGTGCCAGCAGCACGCAACTAGCAGATACGCAGTATTTT
TRBJ2-3	TRBD2	TRBV4-1	.	CASSQGALAGEDTQYF	TGCGCCAGCAGCCAAGGTGCACTAGCGGGAGAAGATACGCAGTATTTT
TRBJ2-1	.	TRBV29-1	few	CSVRTGNNEQFF	TGCAGCGTAAGGACGGGTAACAATGAGCAGTTCTTC
TRBJ2-1	TRBD2	TRBV12-3/TRBV12-4	.	CASSLGSAGGPSANEQFF	TGTGCCAGCAGTTTAGGTTCAGCGGGAGGGCCCTCGGCAAATGAGCAGTTCTTC
TRBJ1-6	.	TRBV27	.	CASGGGSYNSPLHF	TGTGCCAGCGGGGGGGGGTCCTATAATTCACCCCTCCACTTT
TRBJ2-5	.	TRBV7-2	few	CAGSWGRKWETQYF	TGTGCCGGCAGCTGGGGACGAAAATGGGAGACCCAGTACTTC
TRBJ1-6	.	TRBV7-3	.	CASSLRGETSPLHF	TGTGCCAGCAGCTTAAGAGGGGAGACTTCACCCCTCCACTTT
TRBJ2-1	.	TRBV7-9	few	CASSLILIWDEQFF	TGTGCCAGCAGCTTAATTCTCATCTGGGATGAGCAGTTCTTC
TRBJ1-2	.	TRBV6-5	few	CASSDWGTLATF	TGTGCCAGCAGTGACTGGGGCACACTCGCCACCTTC
TRBJ2-5	TRBD2	TRBV20-1	few	CSASRREGMETQYF	TGCAGTGCTAGCCGGCGGGAGGGGATGGAGACCCAGTACTTC
TRBJ2-1	.	TRBV15	many	CATSGLDGAYNEQFF	TGTGCCACCAGCGGGTTGGACGGAGCCTACAATGAGCAGTTCTTC
TRBJ2-3	TRBD2	TRBV18	.	CASSPLERLALTDTQYF	TGTGCCAGCTCCCCACTGGAGCGACTAGCTTTGACAGATACGCAGTATTTT